The clone carrying this TCR beta chain was observed many times. These data come from a study of T cells of healthy individuals. In germline, CDR1 is MDHEN, CDR2 SYDVKM. CDR3 size: 14 residues. Trimming took off 3 bases at V and 0 bases at J, with 9 bases between the two ends. A single record per CDR3 protein comes from TCRdb applying MiXCR to the 5' RACE reads. Of 90,000 to 100,000 distinct CDR3 sequences listed, 17% are singletons. The rearrangement uses TRBV28 and TRBJ2-7, with D perhaps matching TRBD1 or TRBD2 (5 bases each). The receptor comes from a human donor in good health. The CDR3 sequence is CASSFAGSSYEQYF. In nucleotides, the CDR3 is TGTGCCAGCAGTTTCGCAGGGAGCTCCTACGAGCAGTACTTC.